This entry is about one T cell receptor (beta chain). These data originate in a study of blood T cell repertoires in COVID-19. Study overall: Whether acute or convalescent, the COVID-19 samples came from the United States, Italy and Spain.

V was pared by 0 bases and J by 2 bases, with 11 bases between. Germline CDR1 is SGHRS and CDR2 is YFSETQ. The CDR3 runs to 15 residues. In the original analysis: Amplification of reference gene primers was used by the study to estimate nucleated cell counts. The assay was immunoSEQ multiplex PCR, and TCRdb's table has in-frame clones only and misses some. V and J calls plus clone size are reproduced from that table; the DNA served to infer D and trimming. The table includes approximately 260,000 clones, about 89% detected once. The sequenced sample was peripheral blood. The chain couples TRBV5-1 to TRBJ1-1, with D perhaps matching TRBD1 (6 bases). The clonotype was recovered from a man between 50 and 59 years old with acute or convalescent COVID-19. The CDR3 here is CASSLVGGHNTEAFF. CDR3 nucleotide sequence: TGCGCCAGCAGCTTGGTAGGGGGACACAACACTGAAGCTTTCTTT.